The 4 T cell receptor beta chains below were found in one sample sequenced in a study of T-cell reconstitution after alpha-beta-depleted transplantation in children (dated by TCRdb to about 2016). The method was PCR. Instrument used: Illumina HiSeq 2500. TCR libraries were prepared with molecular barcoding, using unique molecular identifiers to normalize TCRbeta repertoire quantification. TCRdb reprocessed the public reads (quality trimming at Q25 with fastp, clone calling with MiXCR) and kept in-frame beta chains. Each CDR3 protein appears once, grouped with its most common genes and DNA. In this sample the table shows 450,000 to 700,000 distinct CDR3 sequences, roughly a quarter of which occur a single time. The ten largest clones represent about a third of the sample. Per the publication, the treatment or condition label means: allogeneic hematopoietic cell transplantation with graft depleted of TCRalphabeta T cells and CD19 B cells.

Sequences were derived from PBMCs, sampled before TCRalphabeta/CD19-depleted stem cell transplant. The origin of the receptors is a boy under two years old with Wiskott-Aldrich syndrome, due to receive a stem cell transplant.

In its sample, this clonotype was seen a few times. CDR3 nucleotide sequence: TGTGCCAGCAGCCAGGGACAGGCCCTTGAAGCTTTCTTT. It codes for CASSQGQALEAFF. The chain recombines TRBV7-6 with TRBJ1-1; 8 bases align to TRBD1. V lost 5 bases to trimming and J lost 7 bases; unmatched junction nucleotides: 6. Per the germline V gene, CDR1 is SGHVS and CDR2 is FNYEAQ. The CDR3 covers 13 residues.

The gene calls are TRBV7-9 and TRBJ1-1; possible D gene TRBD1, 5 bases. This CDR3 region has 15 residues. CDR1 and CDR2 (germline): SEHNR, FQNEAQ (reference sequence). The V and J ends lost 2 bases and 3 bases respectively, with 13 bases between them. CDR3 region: CASSLLAGSHTEAFF. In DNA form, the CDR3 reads TGTGCCAGCAGCTTATTGGCAGGGTCGCACACTGAAGCTTTCTTT.

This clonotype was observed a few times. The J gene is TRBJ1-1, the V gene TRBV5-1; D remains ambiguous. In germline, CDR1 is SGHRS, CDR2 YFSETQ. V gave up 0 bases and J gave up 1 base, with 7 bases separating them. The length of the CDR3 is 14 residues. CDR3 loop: CASSLDPTNTEAFF. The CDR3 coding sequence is TGCGCCAGCAGCTTGGACCCAACGAACACTGAAGCTTTCTTT.

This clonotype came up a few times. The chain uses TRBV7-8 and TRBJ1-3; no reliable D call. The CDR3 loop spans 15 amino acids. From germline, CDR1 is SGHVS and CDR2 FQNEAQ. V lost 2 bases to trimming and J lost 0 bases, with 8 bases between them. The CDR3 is CASSLFESSGNTIYF. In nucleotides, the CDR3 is TGTGCCAGCAGCTTATTCGAAAGCTCTGGAAACACCATATATTTT. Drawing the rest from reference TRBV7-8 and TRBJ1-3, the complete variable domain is GAGVSQSPRYKVAKRGQDVALRCDPISGHVSLFWYQQALGQGPEFLTYFQNEAQLDKSGLPSDRFFAERPEGSVSTLKIQRTQQEDSAVYLCASSLFESSGNTIYFGEGSWLTVV.